Below, 6 T cell receptor beta chains from the same sample are listed, as sequenced in a study of blood T cell repertoires in COVID-19. Method: immunoSEQ multiplex PCR; TCRdb's copy keeps in-frame clones and lacks some. Found here are about 250,000 clones, roughly 88% of them singletons; the top ten hold approximately 1.4%. Sequences were obtained from peripheral blood. These receptors all stem from an elderly man with acute or convalescent COVID-19.

The CDR3 sequence: CASSLTGGYEQYF. In nucleotides, the CDR3 is TGTGCCAGCTCACTAACCGGGGGCTACGAGCAGTACTTC. The chain is built from TRBV18 and TRBJ2-7; the D gene is possibly TRBD2 (6 bases). CDR1 and CDR2 from the germline V gene are KGHSH and LQKENI. V was shortened by 4 bases and J by 3 bases, with 10 bases between the two germline ends. This CDR3 region has 13 residues.

V usage is TRBV6-4 and J usage is TRBJ2-2; D perhaps matches TRBD1 (6 bases). In germline, CDR1 is MRHNA, CDR2 SNTAGT. V shed 6 bases and J shed 5 bases, with 10 bases lying between them. CDR3 length: 13 residues. The CDR3 DNA reads TGTGCCAGCAGCGCACAGGGAACCGGGGAGCTGTTTTTT. It is translated as CASSAQGTGELFF.

Note on this clone: Just one base apart from a much larger clone, this may be a read error. V gene TRBV7-2 combines with J gene TRBJ1-1; tentatively, D is TRBD1 (5 bases). Germline CDR1 reads SGHTA; CDR2 reads FQGNSA. The germline V and J ends were trimmed by 5 bases and 1 base, with 8 bases remaining between them. The CDR3 sequence is 13 residues long. CDR3 sequence (DNA): TGTGCCAGCAGCATGACAGAGAACACTGAAGCTTTCTTT. Protein product: CASSMTENTEAFF.

This clone was picked up one time. The chain is built from TRBV11-2 and TRBJ2-1, with 9 bases matching TRBD2. This CDR3 has 13 residues. Germline CDR1 and CDR2: SGHAT and FQNNGV. V dropped 5 bases and J dropped 9; count of bases not matched to a gene: 5. The CDR3 nucleotides are TGTGCCAGCAGCCCAGCGGGAGGAGGTGAGCAGTTCTTC. Translating it yields CASSPAGGGEQFF. Combining the CDR3 with reference TRBV11-2 and TRBJ2-1 gives the whole variable domain EAGVAQSPRYKIIEKRQSVAFWCNPISGHATLYWYQQILGQGPKLLIQFQNNGVVDDSQLPKDRFSAERLKGVDSTLKIQPAKLEDSAVYLCASSPAGGGEQFFGPGTRLTVL.

The chain uses TRBV6-2 or TRBV6-3 and TRBJ1-1, with D perhaps matching TRBD1 (6 bases). Germline values: CDR1 MNHEY, CDR2 SVGEGT. CDR3 length: 14 amino acids. Trimming cost V 4 bases and J 14 bases, with 23 bases left between them. CDR3 sequence reads: CASSSVITGSQGFF. CDR3 in DNA: TGTGCCAGCAGTTCGGTCATAACTGGGAGCCAGGGGTTCTTT.

The chain links TRBV5-1 to TRBJ1-4, with D possibly matching TRBD1 (6 bases). From germline, CDR1 is SGHRS and CDR2 YFSETQ. CDR3 size: 13 residues. Trimming pared 4 bases from V and 7 bases from J, leaving 11 bases between. CDR3 protein: CASSLRGGEKLFF. The CDR3 bases are TGCGCCAGCAGCCTCCGAGGGGGTGAAAAACTGTTTTTT.